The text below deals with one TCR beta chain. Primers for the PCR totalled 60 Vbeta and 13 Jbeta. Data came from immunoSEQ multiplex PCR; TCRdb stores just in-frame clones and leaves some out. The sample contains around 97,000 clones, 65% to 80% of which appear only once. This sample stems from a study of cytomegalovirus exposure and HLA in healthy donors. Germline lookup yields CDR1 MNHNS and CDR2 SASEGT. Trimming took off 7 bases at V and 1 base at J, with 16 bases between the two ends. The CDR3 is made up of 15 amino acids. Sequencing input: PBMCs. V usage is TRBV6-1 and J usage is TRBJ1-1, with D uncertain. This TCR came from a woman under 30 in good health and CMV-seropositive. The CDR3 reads CASTVGWTPNTEAFF. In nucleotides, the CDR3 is TGTGCCAGCACAGTCGGTTGGACTCCGAACACTGAAGCTTTCTTT.